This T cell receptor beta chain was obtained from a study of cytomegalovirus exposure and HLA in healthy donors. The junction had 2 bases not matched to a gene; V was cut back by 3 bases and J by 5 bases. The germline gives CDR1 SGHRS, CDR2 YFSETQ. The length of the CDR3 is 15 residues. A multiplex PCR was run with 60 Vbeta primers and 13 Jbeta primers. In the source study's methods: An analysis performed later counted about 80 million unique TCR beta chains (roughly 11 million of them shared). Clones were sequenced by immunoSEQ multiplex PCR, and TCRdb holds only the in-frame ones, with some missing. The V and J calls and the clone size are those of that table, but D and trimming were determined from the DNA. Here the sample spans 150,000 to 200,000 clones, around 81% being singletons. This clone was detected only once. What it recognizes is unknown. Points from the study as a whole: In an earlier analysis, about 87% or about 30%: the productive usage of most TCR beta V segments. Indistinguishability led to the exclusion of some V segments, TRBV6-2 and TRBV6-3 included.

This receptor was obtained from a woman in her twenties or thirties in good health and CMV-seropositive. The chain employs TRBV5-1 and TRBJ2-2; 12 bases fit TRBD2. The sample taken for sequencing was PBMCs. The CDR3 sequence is CASSSGTSGTGELFF. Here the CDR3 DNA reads TGCGCCAGCAGCTCCGGGACTAGCGGGACCGGGGAGCTGTTTTTT.